This T cell receptor beta chain was found in a study of OX40 agonist ivuxolimab in advanced cancers. As for the study in general: The patients received ivuxolimab by intravenous route every 2 weeks at 0.01 to 10 mg/kg.

Method: immunoSEQ multiplex PCR; TCRdb's copy keeps in-frame clones and lacks some. Of about 80,000 clones detected, 70% to 90% appear once; the ten largest clones hold 1.5% to 2%. Turning to this clone: Antigen: not known.

Trimming took 3 bases from V and 1 from J, leaving 19 bases between them. From germline, CDR1 is SGDLS and CDR2 YYNGEE. CDR3 length: 17 residues. General observations from the study: There were also nonresponders showing low normalized T-cell clonal expansion.

The source material was CD4+ or CD8+ T cells sorted from blood, sampled in a trial of the OX40 agonist ivuxolimab. This sequence was found in an adult with an advanced solid tumor such as melanoma, head and neck, liver or kidney cancer. The chain carries TRBV9 and TRBJ2-5; D may be TRBD2 (6 bases). CDR3 nucleotides: TGTGCCAGCAGCGAGCTTGGGGGAGGTGCGATCCAAGAGACCCAGTACTTC. Translation: CASSELGGGAIQETQYF.